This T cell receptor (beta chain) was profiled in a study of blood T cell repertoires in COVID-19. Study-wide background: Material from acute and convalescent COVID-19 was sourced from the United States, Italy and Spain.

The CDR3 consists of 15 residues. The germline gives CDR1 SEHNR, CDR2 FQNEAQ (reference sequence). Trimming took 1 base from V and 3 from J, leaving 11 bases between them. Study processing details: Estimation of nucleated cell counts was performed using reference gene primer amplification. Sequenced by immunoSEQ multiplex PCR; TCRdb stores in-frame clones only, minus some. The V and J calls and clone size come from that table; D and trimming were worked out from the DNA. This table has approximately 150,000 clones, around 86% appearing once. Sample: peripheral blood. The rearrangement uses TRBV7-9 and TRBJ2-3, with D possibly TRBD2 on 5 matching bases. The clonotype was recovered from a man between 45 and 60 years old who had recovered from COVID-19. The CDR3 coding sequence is TGTGCCAGCAGCTTAGGGGCTAGCAGGACAGATACGCAGTATTTT. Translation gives CASSLGASRTDTQYF.